This T cell receptor beta chain was recorded in a study of tumor-infiltrating lymphocytes in primary liver carcinoma. Study summary: The study obtained roughly 3.5 to 7.13 million productive TCRbeta reads per sample, similar across tissue types. Study-wide results and caveats: Relative to tumor region pairs, the tumor-adjacent and tumor-blood pairs showed overlap that was lower. Tumor tissue displayed a significantly greater top-250-clone fraction than blood (p = 0.039).

Total RNA amounting to 500 ng was the source from which TCR beta cDNA was made with a constant-region primer. Three-round nested multiplex PCR performed with slightly modified ARM-PCR produced the TCR beta libraries. The study ran its first two PCR rounds for roughly 9 cycles each, using TRBV1-TRBV30 forward primers and a C-beta reverse primer. TCRdb itself ran the multiplex PCR reads through MiXCR, one entry per CDR3 protein. This table holds approximately 300,000 distinct CDR3 sequences, roughly 60% found once. From germline, CDR1 is SGHNT and CDR2 YENEEA. The CDR3 has 12 residues. Of note for this clonotype: No antigen is known for it. At one boundary the junction diverges from the germline segment, which might be a read error.

RNA isolated from unsorted whole blood supplied the blood RNA, with germline DNA also extracted. The chain combines TRBV11-3 with TRBJ2-2; no reliable D call. Sequencing was carried out using peripheral blood. This TCR was sampled from a man between 40 and 49 years old with primary liver carcinoma and hepatitis B virus infection. This chain's CDR3 is CTSSLPTGELFF. The CDR3 nucleotides read TGTACCAGCAGTCTACCCACTGGGGAGCTGTTTTTT.